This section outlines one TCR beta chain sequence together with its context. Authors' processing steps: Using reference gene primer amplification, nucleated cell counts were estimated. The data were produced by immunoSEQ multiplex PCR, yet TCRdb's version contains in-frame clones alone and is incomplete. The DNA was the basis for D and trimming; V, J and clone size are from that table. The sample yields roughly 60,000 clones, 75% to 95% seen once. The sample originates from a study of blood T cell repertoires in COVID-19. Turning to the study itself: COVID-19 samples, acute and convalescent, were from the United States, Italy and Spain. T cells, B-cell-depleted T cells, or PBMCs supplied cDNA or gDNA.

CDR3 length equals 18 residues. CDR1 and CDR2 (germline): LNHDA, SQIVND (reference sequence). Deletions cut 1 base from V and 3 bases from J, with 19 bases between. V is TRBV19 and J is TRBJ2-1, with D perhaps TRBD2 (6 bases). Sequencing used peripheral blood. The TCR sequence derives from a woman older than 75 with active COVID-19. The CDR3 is CASSIVPTGAGLYNEQFF. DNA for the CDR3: TGTGCCAGTAGTATAGTCCCCACGGGAGCGGGCCTCTACAATGAGCAGTTCTTC.